The next 27 T cell receptor beta chains were all read from a single sample in a study of early T cells in non-severe SARS-CoV-2 infection (dated by TCRdb to the early 2020s). Libraries were prepared through 5' RACE. The instrument was a NextSeq 500. The raw public data were reprocessed by TCRdb itself: fastp quality trimming at Q25, MiXCR clonotype calling, in-frame beta chains only. Under each unique CDR3 protein, matching rows form one entry showing the most common genes and DNA. Present in this sample are roughly 120,000 distinct CDR3 sequences, around an eighth of which were seen just once. The ten largest account for 3% to 4.5% of the sample. The sample consisted of whole blood, taken at baseline. The source of these receptors is an adult who was a healthcare worker with PCR-confirmed SARS-CoV-2 infection or an uninfected control (not recorded which).

Many counts were recorded for this clonotype. The chain uses TRBV7-8 and TRBJ1-6, with TRBD1 as a possible D gene (5 bases). Germline lookup yields CDR1 SGHVS and CDR2 FQNEAQ. V lost 6 bases, J lost 6 bases, and 9 bases lay in between. The CDR3 covers 13 residues. CDR3 in DNA: TGTGCCAGCAGACTGCAGGGTAATTCACCCCTCCACTTT. Amino acid sequence: CASRLQGNSPLHF.

This clonotype has a count of ten or more. J is TRBJ2-3 and V is TRBV30; D may match TRBD1 or TRBD2 (5 bases each). Germline CDR1 GTSNPN, CDR2 SVGIG (reference sequence). The CDR3 spans 14 residues. With 3 bases removed from V and 0 bases from J, the gap between germline ends came to 10 bases. The CDR3 region is CAWRGTASTDTQYF. In DNA, the CDR3 is TGTGCCTGGAGAGGGACGGCTAGCACAGATACGCAGTATTTT. The whole variable domain, remainder taken from reference TRBV30 and TRBJ2-3, is SQTIHQWPATLVQPVGSPLSLECTVEGTSNPNLYWYRQAAGRGLQLLFYSVGIGQISSEVPQNLSASRPQDRQFILSSKKLLLSDSGFYLCAWRGTASTDTQYFGPGTRLTVL.

To note about this clonotype: Relative to the germline gene, one junction end is altered; a read error may explain this. The chain carries TRBV29-1 and TRBJ2-4; 9 nucleotides agree with TRBD2. The germline V gene has CDR1 SQVTM and CDR2 ANQGSEA. The CDR3 is made up of 15 amino acids. The CDR3 bases are TGCAGCGTTGGCTCGGGACTAGCAGCCCAAAACATTCAGTACTTC. Translation: CSVGSGLAAQNIQYF. Looking up the rest from reference TRBV29-1 and TRBJ2-4 gives the full variable domain: SAVISQKPSRDICQRGTSLTIQCQVDSQVTMMFWYRQQPGQSLTLIATANQGSEATYESGFVIDKFPISRPNLTFSTLTVSNMSPEDSSIYLCSVGSGLAAQNIQYFGAGTRLSVL.

This clonotype was recorded at least ten times. The chain is built from TRBV5-1 and TRBJ2-1, with D possibly TRBD1 on 6 matching bases. The CDR3 length is 15 residues. Germline CDR1 is SGHRS and CDR2 is YFSETQ. V was cut by 1 base and J by 0 bases, with 8 bases left in between. The CDR3 spells CASSLQGSSYNEQFF. For the CDR3, the DNA is TGCGCCAGCAGCTTGCAGGGGTCCTCCTACAATGAGCAGTTCTTC.

This clonotype came up many times. The V call is TRBV28, the J call TRBJ2-5, with unresolved D. The CDR3 covers 12 residues. In germline, CDR1 is MDHEN, CDR2 SYDVKM. Between the trimmed V and J ends, which lost 5 bases and 4 bases, there was a span of 8 bases. The CDR3 DNA follows: TGTGCCAGCAGTCCCAACCGAGAGACCCAGTACTTC. Residues: CASSPNRETQYF.

At least ten counts were recorded for this clonotype. This chain links TRBV6-5 with TRBJ1-5; TRBD1 matches at 10 bases. In germline, CDR1 is MNHEY, CDR2 SVGAGI. Trimming cost V 6 bases and J 2 bases; bases outside gene matches: 4. CDR3 length: 15 residues. CDR3 region: CASRRGTGGNQPQHF. CDR3 coding DNA: TGTGCCAGCAGACGCGGGACAGGGGGCAATCAGCCCCAGCATTTT.

This clonotype was detected ten times or more. The chain carries TRBV12-3 or TRBV12-4 and TRBJ2-2; 8 bases match TRBD2. CDR3 length equals 16 residues. V trimming: 6 bases; J trimming: 2 bases; junction bases outside the gene matches: 8. The CDR3 protein is CASSPFTSGNTGELFF. For the CDR3, the DNA is TGTGCCAGCAGCCCTTTTACTAGCGGCAACACCGGGGAGCTGTTTTTT.

This clonotype was observed a handful of times. V is TRBV3-1 and J is TRBJ2-2; D is tentatively TRBD1 or TRBD2 (5 bases each). CDR1 is LGHDT and CDR2 is YNNKEL in the germline V gene (reference sequence). With 4 bases removed from V and 4 bases from J, the gap between germline ends came to 13 bases. The CDR3 loop spans 15 amino acids. The DNA for the CDR3 is TGTGCCAGCAGCCGTTGGGGGAAAGGCACCGGGGAGCTGTTTTTT. Translation gives CASSRWGKGTGELFF.

A few counts support this clonotype. The V call is TRBV28, the J call TRBJ1-4, with D unresolved. V was cut by 5 bases and J by 4 bases, with 14 bases left in between. The CDR3 consists of 15 residues. Germline-derived CDR1 and CDR2 are MDHEN and SYDVKM. The CDR3 loop reads CASSPAGQHNEKLFF. The CDR3 nucleotides are TGTGCCAGCAGTCCCGCCGGGCAACATAATGAAAAACTGTTTTTT.

The rearrangement uses TRBV7-2 and TRBJ1-4; D unclear. The germline V gene encodes CDR1 SGHTA and CDR2 FQGNSA. The CDR3 spans 16 residues. V was clipped by 5 bases and J by 0 bases, with 13 bases between them. The CDR3 sequence is CASSPIGRATNEKLFF. CDR3 in DNA: TGTGCCAGCAGCCCCATAGGGAGGGCAACTAATGAAAAACTGTTTTTT.

This clonotype was seen a handful of times. The chain has TRBV7-9 and TRBJ2-5, with D perhaps assigned TRBD1 or TRBD2 (7 bases each). Germline CDR1 is SEHNR and CDR2 is FQNEAQ (reference sequence). This CDR3 is built from 14 residues. V gave up 4 bases and J gave up 2 bases, with 11 bases separating them. The CDR3 is CASSSQGGQETQYF. As DNA, the CDR3 is TGTGCCAGCAGCTCTCAGGGGGGGCAAGAGACCCAGTACTTC.

A few counts support this clonotype. V usage is TRBV29-1 and J usage is TRBJ2-1; 10 nucleotides match TRBD2. Germline CDR1 SQVTM, CDR2 ANQGSEA. The CDR3 contains 14 residues. With 7 bases clipped from V and 7 bases from J, the junction kept 10 bases outside the gene matches. The CDR3 spells CSAWEREGRNEQFF. The DNA for the CDR3 is TGCAGCGCCTGGGAGCGGGAGGGCCGGAATGAGCAGTTCTTC.

This clonotype was seen more than once but under ten times. This chain connects TRBV15 to TRBJ2-7; the D call may be TRBD1 or TRBD2 (5 bases each). Germline CDR1 reads LNHNV; CDR2 reads YYDKDF (reference sequence). V lost 3 bases, J lost 5 bases, and 5 bases lay in between. The CDR3 runs to 11 residues. CDR3: CATSRGDEQYF. In DNA form, the CDR3 reads TGTGCCACCAGCAGGGGGGACGAGCAGTACTTC.

The genes are TRBV3-1 and TRBJ1-4; D is uncertain. The CDR3 totals 14 residues. Trimming left V 1 base short and J 7 bases short, with 10 bases between. Germline loops: CDR1 LGHDT, CDR2 YNNKEL (reference sequence). The CDR3: CASSQAGPTEKLFF. In DNA form, the CDR3 reads TGTGCCAGCAGCCAAGCTGGTCCGACTGAAAAACTGTTTTTT.

There are a few counts of this clonotype. This chain uses TRBV7-2 with TRBJ2-5; no definite D call. V gave up 1 base and J gave up 4 bases, with 10 bases separating them. The CDR3 extends over 14 amino acids. The V gene's germline CDR1 is SGHTA and CDR2 FQGNSA. The CDR3 nucleotides read TGTGCCAGCAGCTTAGGGGGATTTGGAGAGACCCAGTACTTC. Protein sequence: CASSLGGFGETQYF.

This clonotype was found a few times. The genes are TRBV2 and TRBJ2-2; 12 bases agree with TRBD2. V lost 2 bases to trimming and J lost 6 bases; unmatched junction nucleotides: 7. The CDR3 has 17 residues. Germline V gives CDR1 SNHLY, CDR2 FYNNEI. The CDR3 DNA reads TGTGCCAGCAGTGAATCTAGACTAGCGGGAGTGGCCGGGGAGCTGTTTTTT. It is translated as CASSESRLAGVAGELFF.

The table lists this clonotype with many counts. The chain is built from TRBV10-3 and TRBJ1-5; TRBD1 might be the D (5 bases). The CDR3 runs 14 residues. Germline assignment: CDR1 ENHRY and CDR2 SYGVKD. Trimming took 5 bases from V and 4 from J, leaving 12 bases between them. The CDR3 DNA sequence: TGTGCCATCAGTCAGCCCCCAGGGAATCAGCCCCAGCATTTT. This gives the protein CAISQPPGNQPQHF.

This chain links TRBV19 with TRBJ1-4; 7 nucleotides agree with TRBD1. Germline V CDR1 and CDR2: LNHDA, SQIVND (reference sequence). V shed 5 bases and J 6 bases; nucleotides not matched to a gene: 15. The CDR3 extends over 17 amino acids. CDR3: CASSRDRPAGADEKLFF. DNA of the CDR3: TGTGCCAGTAGTCGGGACAGACCCGCGGGGGCGGATGAAAAACTGTTTTTT.

This clonotype was detected many times. The V call is TRBV24-1, the J call TRBJ2-1; possible D gene TRBD2, 6 bases. Trimming removed 4 bases at V and 1 base at J, with 7 bases between. The germline V gene encodes CDR1 KGHDR and CDR2 SFDVKD. The CDR3 runs to 14 residues. CDR3 nucleotide sequence: TGTGCCACCAGTGAACTAGCTTCCTACAATGAGCAGTTCTTC. It yields the protein CATSELASYNEQFF.

This clonotype was counted once. CDR3 region: CSVGGEGNSYNEQFF. As DNA, the CDR3 is TGCAGCGTGGGAGGGGAAGGGAACTCCTACAATGAGCAGTTCTTC. This rearrangement joins TRBV29-1 to TRBJ2-1, with 7 bases that match TRBD2. Germline-derived CDR1 and CDR2 are SQVTM and ANQGSEA. CDR3 size: 15 residues. V was clipped by 6 bases and J by 0 bases; unmatched bases: 8.

This clonotype was counted only a few times. The gene calls are TRBV7-2 and TRBJ1-2; 7 bases align to TRBD1. The J segment lost 0 bases and the V segment lost 2 bases, leaving 9 bases of the junction unmatched. The CDR3 consists of 17 residues. Germline CDR1 reads SGHTA; CDR2 reads FQGNSA. Here the CDR3 reads CASSLSLGTAANYGYTF. CDR3 nucleotides: TGTGCCAGCAGCTTAAGCTTGGGGACAGCGGCTAACTATGGCTACACCTTC. Based on the CDR3 plus reference TRBV7-2 and TRBJ1-2, the full variable domain is GAGVSQSPSNKVTEKGKDVELRCDPISGHTALYWYRQSLGQGLEFLIYFQGNSAPDKSGLPSDRFSAERTGGSVSTLTIQRTQQEDSAVYLCASSLSLGTAANYGYTFGSGTRLTVV.

This clonotype has a handful of counts. This chain links TRBV7-8 with TRBJ2-3; D gene uncertain. The CDR3 covers 15 residues. Per the germline V gene, CDR1 is SGHVS and CDR2 is FQNEAQ. The V gene lost 5 bases and the J gene lost 4 bases, with 16 bases spanning the gap. Here the CDR3 DNA reads TGTGCCAGCAGCCTTAGAGAAGTGCCGTCAGATACGCAGTATTTT. Protein: CASSLREVPSDTQYF.

The V gene is TRBV6-6, the J gene TRBJ2-1, with 7 nucleotides matching TRBD1. Germline assignment: CDR1 MNHNY and CDR2 SVGAGI (reference sequence). Losses at the gene ends were 6 bases for V and 16 bases for J; bases not matched to a gene: 15. The CDR3 runs to 13 residues. The CDR3 sequence is CASSLDRASLKFF. The CDR3 nucleotides read TGTGCCAGCAGCTTAGACAGGGCCTCGCTGAAATTCTTC.

The chain recombines TRBV29-1 with TRBJ1-1, with D unresolved. V was trimmed by 5 bases and J by 1 base, leaving 5 bases between them. The V gene's germline CDR1 is SQVTM and CDR2 ANQGSEA. This CDR3 has 11 amino acids. CDR3 bases: TGCAGCGTTAGTGGGAACACTGAAGCTTTCTTT. Protein product: CSVSGNTEAFF.

The count of this clonotype is one. V gene TRBV4-1 combines with J gene TRBJ1-1; no firm D call. V dropped 0 bases and J dropped 7 bases, with 9 bases sitting between them. Per the germline V gene, CDR1 is MGHRA and CDR2 is YSYEKL. There are 13 residues in the CDR3. This CDR3 reads CASSQDPRGEAFF. The CDR3 DNA sequence: TGCGCCAGCAGCCAAGATCCCCGAGGTGAAGCTTTCTTT.

This clonotype was seen more than once but under ten times. The chain joins TRBV5-4 to TRBJ2-1; 9 bases line up with TRBD2. V lost 4 bases to trimming and J lost 1 base; unmatched junction nucleotides: 18. Germline V gives CDR1 SGHNT, CDR2 YYREEE (reference sequence). This CDR3 comprises 20 residues. CDR3 sequence: CASSTVRANAGGQSYNEQFF. The CDR3 region has the DNA TGTGCCAGCAGCACTGTGCGGGCGAACGCGGGGGGGCAATCCTACAATGAGCAGTTCTTC.

The chain couples TRBV12-3 or TRBV12-4 to TRBJ2-7; unclear D gene. V shed 3 bases and J shed 5 bases, with 14 bases lying between them. The CDR3 covers 14 residues. The CDR3 DNA reads as TGTGCCAGCAGTTTCCATACCCTCAGGAACGAGCAGTACTTC. Its protein is CASSFHTLRNEQYF.